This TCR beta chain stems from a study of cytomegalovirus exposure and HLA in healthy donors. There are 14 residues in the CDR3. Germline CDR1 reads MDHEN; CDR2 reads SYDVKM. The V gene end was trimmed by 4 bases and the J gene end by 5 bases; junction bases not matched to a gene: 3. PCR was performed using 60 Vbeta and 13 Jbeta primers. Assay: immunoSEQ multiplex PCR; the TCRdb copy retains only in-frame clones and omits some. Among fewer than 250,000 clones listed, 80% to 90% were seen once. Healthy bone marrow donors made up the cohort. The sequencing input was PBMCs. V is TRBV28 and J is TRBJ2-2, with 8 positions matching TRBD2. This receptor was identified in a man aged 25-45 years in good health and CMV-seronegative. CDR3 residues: CASSSPGGTGELFF. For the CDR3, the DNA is TGTGCCAGCAGTTCCCCGGGAGGGACCGGGGAGCTGTTTTTT.